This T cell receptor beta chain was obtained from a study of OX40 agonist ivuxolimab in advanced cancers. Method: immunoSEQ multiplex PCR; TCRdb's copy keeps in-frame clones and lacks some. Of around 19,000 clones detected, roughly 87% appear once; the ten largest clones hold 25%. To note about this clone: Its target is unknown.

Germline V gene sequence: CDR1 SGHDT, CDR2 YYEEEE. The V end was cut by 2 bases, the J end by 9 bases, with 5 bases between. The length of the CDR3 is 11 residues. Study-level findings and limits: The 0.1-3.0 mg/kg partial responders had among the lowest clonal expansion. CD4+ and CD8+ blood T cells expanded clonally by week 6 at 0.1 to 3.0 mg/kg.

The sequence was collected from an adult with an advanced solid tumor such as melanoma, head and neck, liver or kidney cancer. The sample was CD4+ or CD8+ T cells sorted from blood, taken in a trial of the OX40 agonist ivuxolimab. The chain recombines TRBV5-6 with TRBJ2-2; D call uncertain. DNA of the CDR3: TGTGCCAGCAGCTTAGGTTGGGAGCTGTTTTTT. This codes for CASSLGWELFF. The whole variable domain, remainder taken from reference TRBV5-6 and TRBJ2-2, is DAGVTQSPTHLIKTRGQQVTLRCSPKSGHDTVSWYQQALGQGPQFIFQYYEEEERQRGNFPDRFSGHQFPNYSSELNVNALLLGDSALYLCASSLGWELFFGEGSRLTVL.